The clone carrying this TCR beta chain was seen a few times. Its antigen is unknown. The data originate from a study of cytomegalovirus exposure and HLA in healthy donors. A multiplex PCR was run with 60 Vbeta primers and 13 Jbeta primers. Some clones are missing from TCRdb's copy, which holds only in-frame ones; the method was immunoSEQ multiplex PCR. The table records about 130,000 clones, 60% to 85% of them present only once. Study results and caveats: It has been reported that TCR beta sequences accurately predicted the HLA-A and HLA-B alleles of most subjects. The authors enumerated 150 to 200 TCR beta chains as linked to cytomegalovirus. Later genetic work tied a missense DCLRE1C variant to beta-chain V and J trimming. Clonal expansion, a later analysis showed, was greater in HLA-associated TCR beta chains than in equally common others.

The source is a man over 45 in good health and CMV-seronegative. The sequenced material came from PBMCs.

In DNA form, the CDR3 reads TGTGCCAGCACCTCCGGGACAGGTGCTCACGAGCAGTACTTC. Protein product: CASTSGTGAHEQYF. V gene TRBV2 combines with J gene TRBJ2-7; 8 nucleotides match TRBD1. This CDR3 region has 14 residues. Germline lookup yields CDR1 SNHLY and CDR2 FYNNEI. V lost 7 bases to trimming and J lost 5 bases; unmatched junction nucleotides: 10. Looking up the rest from reference TRBV2 and TRBJ2-7 gives the full variable domain: EPEVTQTPSHQVTQMGQEVILRCVPISNHLYFYWYRQILGQKVEFLVSFYNNEISEKSEIFDDQFSVERPDGSNFTLKIRSTKLEDSAMYFCASTSGTGAHEQYFGPGTRLTVT.